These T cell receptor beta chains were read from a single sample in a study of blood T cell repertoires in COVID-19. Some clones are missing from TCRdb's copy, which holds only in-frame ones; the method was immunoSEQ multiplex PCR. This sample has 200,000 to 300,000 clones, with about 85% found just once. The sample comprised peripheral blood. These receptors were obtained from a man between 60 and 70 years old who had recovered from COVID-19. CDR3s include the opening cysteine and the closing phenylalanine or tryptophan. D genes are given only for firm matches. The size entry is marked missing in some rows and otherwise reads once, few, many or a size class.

TGTGCCAGCAGCTCTACACGGGAGTTTGGGGGATTTCAGTACTTC	CASSSTREFGGFQYF	-	TRBJ2-4	-	TRBV9
TGTGCCAGCAGCTTACAGGGGAAGGCCAAAAACATTCAGTACTTC	CASSLQGKAKNIQYF	-	TRBJ2-4	-	TRBV7-2
TGTGCCAGCAGCCTCAACTACGAGCAGTACTTC	CASSLNYEQYF	-	TRBJ2-7	-	TRBV3-1/TRBV3-2
TGTGCCAGCAGTGAAGAAGGGACACGGAATCAGCCCCAGCATTTT	CASSEEGTRNQPQHF	-	TRBJ1-5	-	TRBV6-1
TGTGCCAGCAGCCAAGGGGACCGCGGGAACAATCAGCCCCAGCATTTT	CASSQGDRGNNQPQHF	-	TRBJ1-5	-	TRBV16
TGTGCCAGCAGCCCCCGGGAAAATCAGCCCCAGCATTTT	CASSPRENQPQHF	-	TRBJ1-5	-	TRBV4-2
TGCGCCAGCAGCCAAGCCCGGGACAGAAGAATGAACACTGAAGCTTTCTTT	CASSQARDRRMNTEAFF	TRBD1	TRBJ1-1	-	TRBV4-1
TGTGCCAGTAATCCGAGGGTTGTCACCGGGGAGCTGTTTTTT	CASNPRVVTGELFF	-	TRBJ2-2	few	TRBV19
TGCGCCAGCAGCCGGTACTCGACAGGGGAGGTTTCTGGGGCCAACGTCCTGACTTTC	CASSRYSTGEVSGANVLTF	TRBD1	TRBJ2-6	-	TRBV5-1
TGTGCCAGTAGGACAGGGGGGAATAATTCACCCCTCCACTTT	CASRTGGNNSPLHF	TRBD1	TRBJ1-6	-	TRBV19
TGTGCCAGCGGTAGACTGCGTGGAAACACCATATATTTT	CASGRLRGNTIYF	-	TRBJ1-3	-	TRBV6-5
TGTGCCAGCAGCCACCAGGGGTTCAGCTCCTACGAGCAGTACTTC	CASSHQGFSSYEQYF	-	TRBJ2-7	-	TRBV5-4
TGTGCCACCACGTCAGACCCGGGACACCGTTCACCCCTCCACTTT	CATTSDPGHRSPLHF	-	TRBJ1-6	-	TRBV15
TGCGCCAGCAGCTCGGGTTCCGGGTCTAGCTATGGCTACACCTTC	CASSSGSGSSYGYTF	-	TRBJ1-2	-	TRBV5-1
TGTGCCAGCAGCTTGGGGGACAGGGGGCGCTGGGGCACTGAAGCTTTCTTT	CASSLGDRGRWGTEAFF	TRBD1	TRBJ1-1	-	TRBV5-4
TGTGCCAGCAGCCAAGATGGACAGGGAGACGAAAAACTGTTTTTT	CASSQDGQGDEKLFF	TRBD1	TRBJ1-4	-	TRBV3-1/TRBV3-2
TGTGCCAGCAGCGTGGACAGTTCACCCCTCCACTTT	CASSVDSSPLHF	-	TRBJ1-6	few	TRBV11-1
TGTGCCAGCAGCCCAGGTCGGGGACTGGACTTTTATAGCAATCAGCCCCAGCATTTT	CASSPGRGLDFYSNQPQHF	-	TRBJ1-5	-	TRBV7-3
TGTGCCACCAGTGATCCCGACCCATATGGAGAGGATGAGCAGTTCTTC	CATSDPDPYGEDEQFF	-	TRBJ2-1	-	TRBV24-1
TGTGCCAGCAGCCCCAATCCTAGTGAGCAGTTCTTC	CASSPNPSEQFF	-	TRBJ2-1	-	TRBV7-9
TGTGCCAGTAGTATGACTAGCGGGGGGGGAGCTGAGCAGTTCTTC	CASSMTSGGGAEQFF	TRBD2	TRBJ2-1	-	TRBV19
TGCAGCTCCTGGGCCGCCGAATATGGCTACACCTTC	CSSWAAEYGYTF	-	TRBJ1-2	-	TRBV29-1
TGTGCCAGCAGCGTCCCCGCAGGGCTAGCGGGGGGGAAACACGGCTCCTACAATGAGCAGTTCTTC	CASSVPAGLAGGKHGSYNEQFF	TRBD2	TRBJ2-1	once	TRBV9
TGTGCCAGCAATAGCGGGGGGGACTACAATGAGCAGTTCTTC	CASNSGGDYNEQFF	TRBD2	TRBJ2-1	-	TRBV2
TGCGCCAGCAGCTTTGAGGGGGCCCAACCCACTGAAGCTTTCTTT	CASSFEGAQPTEAFF	TRBD1	TRBJ1-1	-	TRBV5-1
TGTGCCAGCAGCTTAGTACAGGGCCGGACAGATACGCAGTATTTT	CASSLVQGRTDTQYF	-	TRBJ2-3	-	TRBV5-5
TGTGCCAGCAGCCAAGATCCGGGGGGGGCAGATACGCAGTATTTT	CASSQDPGGADTQYF	TRBD2	TRBJ2-3	-	TRBV14
TGTGCCAGCAGTTTTATGAACACTGAAGCTTTCTTT	CASSFMNTEAFF	-	TRBJ1-1	-	TRBV12-3/TRBV12-4
TGTGCCAGCTCACCATCGACAGACCGGTCACCCCTCCACTTT	CASSPSTDRSPLHF	-	TRBJ1-6	-	TRBV18
TGTGCCAGCAGTTCGCCCTACAACTATGGCTACACCTTC	CASSSPYNYGYTF	-	TRBJ1-2	-	TRBV27
TGTGCCAGCAGAACTAACAATGAGCAGTTCTTC	CASRTNNEQFF	-	TRBJ2-1	once	TRBV6-5
TGTGCCAGCAGTGTCAGGGGAACAGGTGAAAAACTGTTTTTT	CASSVRGTGEKLFF	-	TRBJ1-4	-	TRBV6-6
TGTGCCAGCAGCCGTCTCTATGGCTACACCTTC	CASSRLYGYTF	-	TRBJ1-2	-	TRBV7-2
TGTGCCAGCAGCTTTGGCAGGGGGACCATGAACACTGAAGCTTTCTTT	CASSFGRGTMNTEAFF	TRBD1	TRBJ1-1	-	TRBV5-5
TGTGCCAGTAGTACTGTCGTCTTCTCCTATAATTCACCCCTCCACTTT	CASSTVVFSYNSPLHF	-	TRBJ1-6	-	TRBV19
TGTGCCAGCAACTTACAGGGGGCTAATTCACCCCTCCACTTT	CASNLQGANSPLHF	TRBD1	TRBJ1-6	-	TRBV9
TGTGCCAGTAGTATCCAGGGCTACCCGGTGGGCACTGAAGCTTTCTTT	CASSIQGYPVGTEAFF	-	TRBJ1-1	-	TRBV19
TGTGCCAGCAGCTTACGACGGACAGTTAATTCACCCCTCCACTTT	CASSLRRTVNSPLHF	-	TRBJ1-6	-	TRBV6-5
TGTGCCAGCAGCGCTAGGGGAGGTACGGAGACCCAGTACTTC	CASSARGGTETQYF	-	TRBJ2-5	-	TRBV9
TGTGCCAGCAGTGTGGACTATAGCAATCAGCCCCAGCATTTT	CASSVDYSNQPQHF	-	TRBJ1-5	-	TRBV6-4
TGTGCCAGCTCACTAACCGGCGGGTCAGATACGCAGTATTTT	CASSLTGGSDTQYF	-	TRBJ2-3	-	TRBV18